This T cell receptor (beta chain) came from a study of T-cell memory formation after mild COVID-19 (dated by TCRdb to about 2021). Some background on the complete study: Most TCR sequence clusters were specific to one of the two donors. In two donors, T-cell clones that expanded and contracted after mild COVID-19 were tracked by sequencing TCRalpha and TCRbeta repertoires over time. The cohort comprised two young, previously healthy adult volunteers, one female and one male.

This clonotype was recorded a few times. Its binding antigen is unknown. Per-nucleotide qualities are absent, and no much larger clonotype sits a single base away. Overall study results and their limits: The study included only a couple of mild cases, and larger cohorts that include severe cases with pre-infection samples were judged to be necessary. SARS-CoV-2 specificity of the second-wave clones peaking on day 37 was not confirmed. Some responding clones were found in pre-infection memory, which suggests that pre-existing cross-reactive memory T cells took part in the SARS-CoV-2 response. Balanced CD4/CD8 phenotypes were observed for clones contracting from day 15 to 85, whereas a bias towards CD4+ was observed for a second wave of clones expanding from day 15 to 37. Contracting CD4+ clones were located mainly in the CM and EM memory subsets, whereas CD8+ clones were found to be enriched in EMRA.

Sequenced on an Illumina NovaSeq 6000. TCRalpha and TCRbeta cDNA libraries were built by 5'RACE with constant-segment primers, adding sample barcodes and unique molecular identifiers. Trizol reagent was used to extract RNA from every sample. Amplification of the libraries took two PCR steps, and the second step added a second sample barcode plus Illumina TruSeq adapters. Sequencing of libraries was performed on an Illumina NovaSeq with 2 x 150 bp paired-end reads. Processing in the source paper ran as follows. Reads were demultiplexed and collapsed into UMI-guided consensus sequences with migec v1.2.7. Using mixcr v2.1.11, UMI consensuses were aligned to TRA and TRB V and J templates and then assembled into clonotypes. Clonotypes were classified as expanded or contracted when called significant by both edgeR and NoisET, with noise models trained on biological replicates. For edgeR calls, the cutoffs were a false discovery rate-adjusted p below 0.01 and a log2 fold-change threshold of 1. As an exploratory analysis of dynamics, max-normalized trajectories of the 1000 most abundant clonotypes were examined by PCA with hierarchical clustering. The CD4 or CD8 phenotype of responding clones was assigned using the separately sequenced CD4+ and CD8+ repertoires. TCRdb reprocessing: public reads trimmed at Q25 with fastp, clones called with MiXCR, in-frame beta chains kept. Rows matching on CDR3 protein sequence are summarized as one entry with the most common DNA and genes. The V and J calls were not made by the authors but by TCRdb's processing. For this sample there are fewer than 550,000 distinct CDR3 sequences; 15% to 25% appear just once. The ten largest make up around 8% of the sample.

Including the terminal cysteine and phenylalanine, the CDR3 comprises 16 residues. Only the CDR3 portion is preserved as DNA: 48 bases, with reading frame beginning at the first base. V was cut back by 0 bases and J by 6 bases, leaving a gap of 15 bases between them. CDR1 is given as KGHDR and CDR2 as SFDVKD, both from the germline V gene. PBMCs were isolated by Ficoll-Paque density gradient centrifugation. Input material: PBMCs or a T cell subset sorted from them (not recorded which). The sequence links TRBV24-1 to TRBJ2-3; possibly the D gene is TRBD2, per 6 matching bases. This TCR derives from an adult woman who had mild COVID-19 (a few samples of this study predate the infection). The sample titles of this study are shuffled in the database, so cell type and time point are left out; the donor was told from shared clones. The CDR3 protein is CATSDLRSSDADTQYF. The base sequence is TGTGCCACCAGTGATTTGCGGTCTAGCGACGCGGATACGCAGTATTTT.